This TCR beta chain emerged from a study of T cells in Graves' hyperthyroidism and ophthalmopathy. Study-level findings and limits: From stable hyperthyroidism, ophthalmopathy was set apart by a 13 V-J model.

V lost 6 bases, J lost 4 bases, and 12 bases lay in between. The CDR3 loop spans 13 amino acids. Diagnosis relied on clinical symptoms, serum thyroxine and TRAb, thyroid ultrasound and orbital computed tomography. Concerning this clonotype itself: Its target is not known.

RNA transcripts served as the template for amplifying TCR beta CDR3 regions. During a first-round RT-PCR of the TCR CDR3, the HTBI primer set was used. TCRdb recomputed calls from the multiplex PCR reads with MiXCR, one row per CDR3 protein. Of about 660,000 distinct CDR3 sequences detected, 40% to 55% appear once; the ten largest clones hold more than 7%. This chain connects TRBV12-3 or TRBV12-4 to TRBJ1-1; D remains unclear. Sequenced: peripheral blood or thyroid tissue (not recorded which). The sequence derives from an adult man with Graves' disease, either hyperthyroidism or ophthalmopathy (not recorded which). DNA for the CDR3: TGTGCCAGCAGCATAATGGCAGTCACTGAAGCTTTCTTT. It translates to CASSIMAVTEAFF.